A selection of T cell receptor beta chains follows, all from one sample in a study of blood T cell repertoires in COVID-19. TCRdb's copy holds only in-frame clones and misses some; the assay was immunoSEQ multiplex PCR. The sample has roughly 350,000 clones, 87% seen once. The source material was peripheral blood. The origin of the receptors is a woman aged 50 to 60 with COVID-19, enrolled during active disease. CDR3s include the opening cysteine and the closing phenylalanine or tryptophan. D genes are given only for firm matches. Rows may omit the clone size; those that give it use once, few, many or a size class.

. | TRBJ1-4 | . | TRBV30 | CAWTGFETNEKLFF | TGTGCCTGGACAGGATTCGAGACTAATGAAAAACTGTTTTTT
. | TRBJ2-3 | . | TRBV6-2/TRBV6-3 | CASSYGGSRADTQYF | TGTGCCAGCAGTTATGGAGGGAGCCGCGCAGATACGCAGTATTTT
. | TRBJ1-6 | . | TRBV27 | CASSLTRDNSPLHF | TGTGCCAGCAGCTTGACGAGGGATAATTCACCCCTCCACTTT
. | TRBJ1-5 | . | TRBV4-1 | CASSQRQSNQPQHF | TGCGCCAGCAGCCAAAGACAGAGCAATCAGCCCCAGCATTTT
. | TRBJ1-1 | . | TRBV3-1/TRBV3-2 | CASSPGGAKNTEAFF | TGTGCCAGCAGCCCCGGAGGGGCCAAGAACACTGAAGCTTTCTTT
. | TRBJ2-5 | . | TRBV5-6 | CATAWVSRVRETQYF | TGTGCCACAGCTTGGGTCTCGCGGGTGAGGGAGACCCAGTACTTC
TRBD2 | TRBJ2-7 | . | TRBV3-1/TRBV3-2 | CASSPTGGTYEQYF | TGTGCCAGCAGCCCAACGGGAGGGACCTACGAGCAGTACTTC
TRBD1 | TRBJ2-1 | . | TRBV6-1 | CASSADRGPTSSYNEQFF | TGTGCCAGCAGTGCGGACAGGGGGCCGACTAGCTCCTACAATGAGCAGTTCTTC
. | TRBJ2-3 | . | TRBV3-1/TRBV3-2 | CASSPRGSLHTQYF | TGTGCCAGCAGCCCCCGGGGTAGCCTTCATACGCAGTATTTT
. | TRBJ2-7 | once | TRBV7-9 | CASSSLNYEQYF | TGTGCCAGCAGCTCCCTTAACTACGAGCAGTACTTC
. | TRBJ2-3 | . | TRBV24-1 | CAANEGGTDTQYF | TGTGCCGCGAACGAGGGAGGCACAGATACGCAGTATTTT
. | TRBJ2-7 | once | TRBV2 | CASSEGGLQSYEQYF | TGTGCCAGCAGTGAGGGGGGACTGCAGTCCTACGAGCAGTACTTC
TRBD2 | TRBJ2-7 | . | TRBV19 | CASSSIRLAGALIEQYF | TGTGCCAGTAGTTCGATCCGACTAGCGGGAGCCCTTATCGAGCAGTACTTC
TRBD2 | TRBJ2-7 | few | TRBV9 | CASSEGLGGTYEQYF | TGTGCCAGCAGCGAGGGATTGGGGGGGACCTACGAGCAGTACTTC
. | TRBJ2-7 | . | TRBV5-6 | CASSYWRDGRQGSPLNF | TGTGCCAGCAGCTATTGGAGGGATGGGAGACAGGGATCACCTCTGAACTTC
. | TRBJ1-2 | . | TRBV18 | CASSSNTGGYTF | TGTGCCAGCTCATCAAATACAGGGGGCTACACCTTC
TRBD2 | TRBJ2-7 | . | TRBV3-1/TRBV3-2 | CASSQDIGLANEQYF | TGTGCCAGCAGCCAAGACATTGGACTAGCGAACGAGCAGTACTTC
. | TRBJ1-1 | . | TRBV19 | CASSIGRDTEAFF | TGTGCCAGTAGTATTGGCAGGGACACTGAAGCTTTCTTT
. | TRBJ2-2 | once | TRBV19 | CASTSMGAAGELFF | TGTGCCAGTACCTCAATGGGGGCCGCGGGGGAGCTGTTTTTT
. | TRBJ2-5 | . | TRBV9 | CASSPEGQGLGETQYF | TGTGCCAGCAGCCCAGAGGGACAGGGACTAGGAGAGACCCAGTACTTC
. | TRBJ2-2 | . | TRBV4-1 | CASNSVTAGELFF | TGCGCCAGCAATTCGGTAACAGCCGGGGAGCTGTTTTTT
. | TRBJ1-2 | . | TRBV7-2 | CASSELVSAVRGF | TGTGCCAGCAGTGAACTAGTGTCAGCAGTCCGAGGCTTC
. | TRBJ1-1 | . | TRBV6-5 | CASSRARDEAFF | TGTGCCAGCAGCAGAGCGAGGGATGAAGCTTTCTTT
TRBD1 | TRBJ1-3 | . | TRBV5-1 | CASSRAGTGTGNTIYF | TGCGCCAGCAGCCGTGCCGGGACAGGGACGGGAAACACCATATATTTT
. | TRBJ2-7 | . | TRBV21-1 | CARRTGRTEQYF | TGTGCCCGGCGGACAGGGAGGACCGAGCAGTACTTC
. | TRBJ1-1 | . | TRBV29-1 | CSVAQGMNTEAFF | TGCAGCGTTGCCCAGGGGATGAACACTGAAGCTTTCTTT
. | TRBJ2-7 | . | TRBV7-8 | CASSRPGAASYEQYF | TGTGCCAGCAGCCGTCCAGGGGCGGCATCCTACGAGCAGTACTTC
TRBD2 | TRBJ2-1 | . | TRBV5-1 | CASSLAAGAPGFF | TGCGCCAGCAGCTTGGCAGCGGGAGCCCCCGGGTTCTTC
TRBD1 | TRBJ1-1 | . | TRBV6-5 | CASSYSTTGVTEAFF | TGTGCCAGCAGTTACTCGACTACAGGGGTGACTGAAGCTTTCTTT
TRBD2 | TRBJ2-1 | . | TRBV30 | CAWSVGGGYNEQFF | TGTGCCTGGAGTGTGGGGGGGGGTTACAATGAGCAGTTCTTC
TRBD2 | TRBJ2-3 | . | TRBV19 | CACQPWASGNTDTQYF | TGTGCCTGCCAGCCCTGGGCTAGCGGGAACACAGATACGCAGTATTTT
TRBD2 | TRBJ2-7 | . | TRBV5-6 | CASSLRGGYEQYF | TGTGCCAGCAGCTTGCGGGGGGGCTACGAGCAGTACTTC
TRBD1 | TRBJ1-5 | few | TRBV6-6 | CASTPDRGSNNQPQHF | TGTGCCAGCACTCCTGACAGGGGAAGCAACAATCAGCCCCAGCATTTT
TRBD1 | TRBJ1-5 | . | TRBV30 | CAWSGQGVGDQPQHF | TGTGCCTGGAGTGGGCAGGGGGTAGGGGATCAGCCCCAGCATTTT
TRBD1 | TRBJ1-6 | . | TRBV6-5 | CASRGRTGFLSPLHF | TGTGCCAGCAGAGGAAGGACAGGGTTTCTTTCACCCCTCCACTTT
TRBD1 | TRBJ1-2 | . | TRBV4-2 | CASSQVGDRVRGYTF | TGTGCCAGCAGCCAAGTGGGGGACAGGGTCCGTGGCTACACCTTC
. | TRBJ2-7 | . | TRBV30 | CAWSVQDEQYF | TGTGCCTGGAGTGTACAGGACGAGCAGTACTTC